These T cell receptor beta chains were read from a single sample in a study of T cells in Graves' hyperthyroidism and ophthalmopathy. TCRdb recomputed calls from the multiplex PCR reads with MiXCR, one row per CDR3 protein. The sample includes approximately 600,000 distinct CDR3 sequences, approximately 15% of them seen just once. The sample was blood. The origin of the receptors is a woman under 30 with Graves' ophthalmopathy. The CDR3 runs from the conserved cysteine through the conserved F or W. The order of the fields is V gene, clone size, J gene, D gene, CDR3 DNA, CDR3 protein. A D gene is named only where the DNA matches it firmly. Size tells how often a clone was seen (once, few, many) or the class of an expanded clone, and some rows leave it out.

v_gene: TRBV5-1; abundance: few; j_gene: TRBJ1-6; d_gene: .; CDR3nt: TGCGCCAGCAGCTTGGGTATGGGAACCTATAATTCACCCCTCCACTTT; CDR3aa: CASSLGMGTYNSPLHF
v_gene: TRBV5-1; abundance: many; j_gene: TRBJ2-7; d_gene: TRBD2; CDR3nt: TGCGCCAGCAGCTCGCCCGGACTAGCGGGGGCCTACGAGCAGTACTTC; CDR3aa: CASSSPGLAGAYEQYF
v_gene: TRBV19; abundance: .; j_gene: TRBJ1-1; d_gene: .; CDR3nt: TGTGCCAGTAGCGTGGGGCTCAAATCTGGGAACACTGAAGCTTTCTTT; CDR3aa: CASSVGLKSGNTEAFF
v_gene: TRBV2; abundance: few; j_gene: TRBJ2-7; d_gene: TRBD1; CDR3nt: TGTGCCAGCAGTGAAACTCCCGGGACAGGAACCTACGAGCAGTACTTC; CDR3aa: CASSETPGTGTYEQYF
v_gene: TRBV5-1; abundance: few; j_gene: TRBJ2-3; d_gene: TRBD2; CDR3nt: TGCGCCAGCAGCCCGACTAGCGTGAGCACAGATACGCAGTATTTT; CDR3aa: CASSPTSVSTDTQYF
v_gene: TRBV20-1; abundance: few; j_gene: TRBJ1-6; d_gene: TRBD1; CDR3nt: TGCAGTGCTAGAGAAGTGACAGGGAGGTCACCCCTCCACTTT; CDR3aa: CSAREVTGRSPLHF
v_gene: TRBV24-1; abundance: many; j_gene: TRBJ1-2; d_gene: .; CDR3nt: TGTGCCACCAGTGAATCTTCCGACTCCTTTGATGGCTACACCTTC; CDR3aa: CATSESSDSFDGYTF
v_gene: TRBV20-1; abundance: .; j_gene: TRBJ2-3; d_gene: .; CDR3nt: TGCAGTGCCCCCGGGGTAGATACGCAGTATTTT; CDR3aa: CSAPGVDTQYF
v_gene: TRBV9; abundance: many; j_gene: TRBJ1-2; d_gene: TRBD1; CDR3nt: TGTGCCAGCAGCGTAGAGGCCGGACAGGGGGCGACAGCCAGGGGCTACACCTTC; CDR3aa: CASSVEAGQGATARGYTF
v_gene: TRBV6-5; abundance: once; j_gene: TRBJ2-7; d_gene: .; CDR3nt: TGTGCCAGCAGTTACTCGAGGGCAGGGGTTCTTTCCTACGAGCAGTACTTC; CDR3aa: CASSYSRAGVLSYEQYF
v_gene: TRBV12-3/TRBV12-4; abundance: many; j_gene: TRBJ2-1; d_gene: TRBD2; CDR3nt: TGTGCCAGCAGCCACCTCCCCGGGACTAGCGATGCTGAGCAGTTCTTC; CDR3aa: CASSHLPGTSDAEQFF
v_gene: TRBV29-1; abundance: many; j_gene: TRBJ2-7; d_gene: TRBD1; CDR3nt: TGCAGCGTTGAAGAAGGACAGGGGGCCTACGAGCAGTACTTC; CDR3aa: CSVEEGQGAYEQYF